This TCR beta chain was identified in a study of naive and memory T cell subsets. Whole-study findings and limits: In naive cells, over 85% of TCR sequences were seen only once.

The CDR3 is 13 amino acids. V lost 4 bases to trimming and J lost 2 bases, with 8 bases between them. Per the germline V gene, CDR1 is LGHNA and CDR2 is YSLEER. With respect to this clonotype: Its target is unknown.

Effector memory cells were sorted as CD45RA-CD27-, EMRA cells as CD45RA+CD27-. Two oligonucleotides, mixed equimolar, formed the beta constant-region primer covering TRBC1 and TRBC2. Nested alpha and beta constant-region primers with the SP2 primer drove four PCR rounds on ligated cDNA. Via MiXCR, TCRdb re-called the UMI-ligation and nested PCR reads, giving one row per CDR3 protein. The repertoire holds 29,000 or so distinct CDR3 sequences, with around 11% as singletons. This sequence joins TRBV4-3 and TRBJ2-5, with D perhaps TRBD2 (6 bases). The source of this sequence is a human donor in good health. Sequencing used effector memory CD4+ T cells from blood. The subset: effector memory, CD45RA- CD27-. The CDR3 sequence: CASSRDFQETQYF. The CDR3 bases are TGCGCCAGCAGCCGGGACTTTCAAGAGACCCAGTACTTC.